The 2 T cell receptor beta chains given below trace back to one sample, sequenced in a study of somatic mutations in cytotoxic T cells in rheumatoid arthritis. TCRdb's table, derived via immunoSEQ multiplex PCR, lists solely in-frame clones and lacks some. The sample lists tens of thousands of clones, around 80% occurring once. Material for sequencing was CD8+ T cells sorted from blood. The origin of the receptors is a man aged 40-55 years in good health.

The rearrangement links TRBV4-1 to TRBJ2-3; 12 bases map to TRBD2. The germline gives CDR1 MGHRA, CDR2 YSYEKL. This CDR3 is built from 16 residues. With 0 bases clipped from V and 4 bases from J, the junction kept 2 bases outside the gene matches. CDR3 loop: CASSQEGLAGSDTQYF. The DNA of the CDR3 is TGCGCCAGCAGCCAAGAAGGACTAGCGGGGTCAGATACGCAGTATTTT.

The rearrangement uses TRBV4-3 and TRBJ2-7, with 11 bases that match TRBD1. Germline V CDR1 and CDR2: LGHNA, YSLEER. With 4 bases clipped from V and 2 bases from J, the junction kept 4 bases outside the gene matches. This CDR3 has 15 amino acids. CDR3 in DNA: TGCGCCAGCAGCCCGGGACAGGGGGGGGCCTACGAGCAGTACTTC. This translates into CASSPGQGGAYEQYF.